Presented here are 10 T cell receptor beta chains from one specimen sequenced in a study of cytomegalovirus exposure and HLA in healthy donors. The study ran its PCR with 60 Vbeta and 13 Jbeta primers. Assay: immunoSEQ multiplex PCR; the TCRdb copy retains only in-frame clones and omits some. Among under 200,000 clones listed, about 86% were seen once. Sequenced input: PBMCs. These receptors came from a woman aged 30 to 39 in good health and CMV-seronegative.

The chain employs TRBV9 and TRBJ1-1; 10 bases match TRBD1. The junction had 2 bases not matched to a gene; V was cut back by 2 bases and J by 1 base. Germline V CDR1 and CDR2: SGDLS, YYNGEE. This CDR3 spans 15 amino acids. CDR3 residues: CASSVTGGTNTEAFF. In nucleotides, the CDR3 is TGTGCCAGCAGCGTGACAGGGGGCACGAACACTGAAGCTTTCTTT.

The V call is TRBV2, the J call TRBJ2-7, with D maybe TRBD1 (6 bases). This CDR3 is built from 13 residues. With 6 bases removed from V and 2 bases from J, the gap between germline ends came to 11 bases. CDR1 and CDR2 from the germline V gene are SNHLY and FYNNEI. CDR3 in amino acids: CASRFQGPYEQYF. CDR3 coding DNA: TGTGCCAGCAGGTTTCAGGGGCCCTACGAGCAGTACTTC. The full variable domain, rest sourced from reference TRBV2 and TRBJ2-7, is EPEVTQTPSHQVTQMGQEVILRCVPISNHLYFYWYRQILGQKVEFLVSFYNNEISEKSEIFDDQFSVERPDGSNFTLKIRSTKLEDSAMYFCASRFQGPYEQYFGPGTRLTVT.

This clone has only a few counts. The identical CDR3 is also encoded by other nucleotide sequences in the sample. The CDR3 DNA sequence: TGCAGCGTTGACGGAGGGGGCACAGATACGCAGTATTTT. Its protein is CSVDGGGTDTQYF. The rearrangement uses TRBV29-1 and TRBJ2-3, with D perhaps TRBD2 (6 bases). Trimming pared 3 bases from V and 1 base from J, leaving 8 bases between. CDR1 is SQVTM, CDR2 ANQGSEA, per germline. CDR3 size: 13 residues.

The gene calls are TRBV5-4 and TRBJ1-2; D possibly corresponds to TRBD1 (5 bases). Trimming took 0 bases from V and 0 from J, leaving 9 bases between them. Germline-derived CDR1 and CDR2 are SGHNT and YYREEE (reference sequence). This CDR3 region has 15 residues. CDR3 sequence (DNA): TGTGCCAGCAGCTTGGGGGGGGGAGCTAACTATGGCTACACCTTC. Translation: CASSLGGGANYGYTF.

This clone was found a few times. The chain recombines TRBV20-1 with TRBJ2-7; 7 nucleotides agree with TRBD1. This CDR3 spans 11 amino acids. The V segment lost 6 bases and the J segment 1 base; nucleotides outside the gene matches: 0. CDR1 and CDR2 from the germline V gene are DFQATT and SNEGSKA (reference sequence). As DNA, the CDR3 is TGCAGTGCGGGACAGTCCTACGAGCAGTACTTC. It yields the protein CSAGQSYEQYF.

The chain uses TRBV27 and TRBJ2-7; 10 bases match TRBD2. This CDR3 spans 15 amino acids. Germline trimming cut 0 bases from V and 4 bases from J; bases unmatched to any gene: 3. Germline V gene lookup returns CDR1 MNHEY and CDR2 SMNVEV (reference sequence). The CDR3 sequence is CASSLSASGGYEQYF. The DNA of the CDR3 is TGTGCCAGCAGTTTATCGGCTAGCGGGGGATACGAGCAGTACTTC.

J is TRBJ2-1 and V is TRBV29-1; 7 bases map to TRBD2. The CDR3 is made up of 14 amino acids. The V and J ends lost 5 bases and 10 bases, in that order; junction bases with no gene match: 14. Germline V gene lookup returns CDR1 SQVTM and CDR2 ANQGSEA. DNA of the CDR3: TGCAGCGTTATAAGCGGGGAATCTGTTTACGAGCAGTTCTTC. Protein: CSVISGESVYEQFF.

This chain connects TRBV19 to TRBJ2-7; 8 bases map to TRBD1. Germline assignment: CDR1 LNHDA and CDR2 SQIVND (reference sequence). CDR3 length: 13 residues. Trimming at V came to 4 bases and at J to 7 bases, leaving 6 bases not matched to a gene. The CDR3 DNA follows: TGTGCCAGTAGTAAGGACAGGGCACAGGAGCAGTACTTC. As protein: CASSKDRAQEQYF.

This clone has more than one count but fewer than ten. V and J are TRBV6-6 and TRBJ1-1; tentatively, D is TRBD1 (5 bases). V was clipped by 6 bases and J by 8 bases, with 13 bases between them. The CDR3 has 12 residues. Germline loops: CDR1 MNHNY, CDR2 SVGAGI (reference sequence). CDR3 DNA sequence: TGTGCCAGCAGCCCCCGACAGACGGAAGCTTTCTTT. As protein: CASSPRQTEAFF.

The chain joins TRBV5-1 to TRBJ2-2; D gene ambiguous. Per the germline V gene, CDR1 is SGHRS and CDR2 is YFSETQ. The CDR3 spans 15 residues. The V end lost 0 bases, the J end lost 2 bases, and 8 bases lay between the germline ends. The CDR3 bases are TGCGCCAGCAGCTTGGTCCAGCGAAACACCGGGGAGCTGTTTTTT. Translated, it gives CASSLVQRNTGELFF.